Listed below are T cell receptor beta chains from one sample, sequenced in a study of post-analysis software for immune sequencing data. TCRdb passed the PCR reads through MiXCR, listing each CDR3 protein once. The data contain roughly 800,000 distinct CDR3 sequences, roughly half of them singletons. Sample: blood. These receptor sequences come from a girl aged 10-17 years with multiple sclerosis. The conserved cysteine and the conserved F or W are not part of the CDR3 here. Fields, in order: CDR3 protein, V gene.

CDR3: ATSRDRGLGTYEQY; V: TRBV15
CDR3: SARDPTSGGAETTYEQY; V: TRBV20-1
CDR3: ASSTSPQREGTQY; V: TRBV25-1
CDR3: ATARGGGTDTQY; V: TRBV18
CDR3: ASRYESYNEQF; V: TRBV2
CDR3: ASRVDSTNGYT; V: TRBV12-3/TRBV12-4
CDR3: ASSIGPGRVNEQF; V: TRBV6-2/TRBV6-3
CDR3: ASRANNEKLF; V: TRBV5-1
CDR3: ASRTSGATDTQY; V: TRBV6-2/TRBV6-3
CDR3: ASSFRGPYNEQF; V: TRBV5-6
CDR3: ASQEGGALNTEAF; V: TRBV2
CDR3: ACRGGQSYEQY; V: TRBV28
CDR3: ASSTGLREKLF; V: TRBV5-1
CDR3: SASWRSYEQY; V: TRBV20-1
CDR3: SARDGQGTQY; V: TRBV20-1
CDR3: SVEDPDRGLAGPVWGYT; V: TRBV29-1
CDR3: ASSFAHTSYEQY; V: TRBV7-9
CDR3: ASSQETGTYLRGHT; V: TRBV4-1
CDR3: ASSYRWDTEAF; V: TRBV6-2/TRBV6-3
CDR3: AISESLGLTKNIQY; V: TRBV10-3
CDR3: SLQGDYGYT; V: TRBV29-1
CDR3: ASSQGLAEPNTQY; V: TRBV6-5
CDR3: ASSTGTDNEQF; V: TRBV6-6
CDR3: ASSRRDAYEQY; V: TRBV27
CDR3: ASSPPGGASHEQY; V: TRBV6-5
CDR3: ASSQRAGEGYNEQF; V: TRBV7-9
CDR3: AYGRGDGYT; V: TRBV30
CDR3: ASSFRGTSGGETQY; V: TRBV7-8
CDR3: SATSPAYEQY; V: TRBV20-1
CDR3: ASSLMGSGSFEQF; V: TRBV7-2
CDR3: ASSVMASGKSETQY; V: TRBV9
CDR3: AISGLLAGYSTDTQY; V: TRBV10-3
CDR3: ASSELAGEIDTQY; V: TRBV6-5
CDR3: ASSVAGGKETQY; V: TRBV9
CDR3: ASSPLERAQTQY; V: TRBV6-5
CDR3: ASSYGTGGYGYT; V: TRBV6-5
CDR3: ASSLLLQAGGDTQY; V: TRBV7-8
CDR3: ASSPTMAARETQY; V: TRBV9
CDR3: SVEGGDILYNEQF; V: TRBV29-1
CDR3: ASSEDYGGSYEQY; V: TRBV6-1
CDR3: ASSFPSEKLF; V: TRBV5-1
CDR3: SVSQGYYEQY; V: TRBV29-1
CDR3: ASSEIAGRIYEQY; V: TRBV6-1
CDR3: SVELGTSGSRSYNEQF; V: TRBV29-1
CDR3: SAVQGVTYEQY; V: TRBV20-1
CDR3: ASSQDIGQNYGYT; V: TRBV3-1
CDR3: ASSLTSGSYNEQF; V: TRBV27
CDR3: ASSLTAGGGPLAKNIQY; V: TRBV9
CDR3: ASSQETGPRTGANVLT; V: TRBV4-1
CDR3: SARDAGAYEQY; V: TRBV20-1
CDR3: ASSLALNGQNQETQY; V: TRBV7-9
CDR3: SASSGRGYEQY; V: TRBV20-1
CDR3: ASSLSQGSSPLH; V: TRBV7-3
CDR3: AISKQGSSYEQY; V: TRBV10-3
CDR3: ASSPAGFEQY; V: TRBV5-1
CDR3: ASSLTGGQYNEQF; V: TRBV5-1
CDR3: ASSQGTSGGAPGETQY; V: TRBV4-2